This T cell receptor beta chain was sequenced for a study of cytomegalovirus exposure and HLA in healthy donors. Study results and limitations: TRBV6-2, TRBV6-3 and some other V segments were excluded as indistinguishable. After further analysis at a later stage, 15,000 to 20,000 TCR beta sequences were associated with HLA alleles at 0.05 false discovery rate. In an earlier analysis, most TCR beta V segments were productive about 87% or about 30% of the time.

This CDR3 region has 14 residues. Germline V gene lookup returns CDR1 SNHLY and CDR2 FYNNEI. V was clipped by 3 bases and J by 0 bases, with 8 bases between them. Concerning this clone itself: What it binds is unknown.

Primers included in the PCR were 60 Vbeta and 13 Jbeta primers. Data came from immunoSEQ multiplex PCR; TCRdb stores just in-frame clones and leaves some out. The table has around 150,000 clones, 80% to 85% seen once. The sequenced material came from PBMCs. This TCR was recovered from a man in his forties or fifties in good health and CMV-seropositive. This chain uses TRBV2 with TRBJ1-1; D gene unclear. The DNA for the CDR3 is TGTGCCAGCAGTGATGGGCAGATGAACACTGAAGCTTTCTTT. Protein product: CASSDGQMNTEAFF. Full variable domain (missing parts from reference TRBV2 and TRBJ1-1): EPEVTQTPSHQVTQMGQEVILRCVPISNHLYFYWYRQILGQKVEFLVSFYNNEISEKSEIFDDQFSVERPDGSNFTLKIRSTKLEDSAMYFCASSDGQMNTEAFFGQGTRLTVV.